This T cell receptor beta chain was identified in a study of metastatic and nonmetastatic thyroid tumors. Study in general: Repertoires from blood and tumor or nodule tissue of malignant and benign thyroid patients were compared. Notes on the study in general: Significantly greater TCR beta diversity was reportedly found in malignant thyroid tumors than in benign nodules (in blood and tumor).

A note on this clone: The antigen is not known.

Germline V gives CDR1 DFQATT, CDR2 SNEGSKA (reference sequence). This CDR3 contains 14 residues. V lost 6 bases and J lost 4, with 16 bases in between. Nobody among the patients had been given any treatment before thyroid surgery. TCRdb reprocessed the PCR reads via MiXCR. The sample has around 18,000 clones, 34% seen once. The sequence came from a female donor with papillary thyroid cancer or a benign thyroid nodule (not recorded which). Some clones in this sample may be carry-over from other donors' samples. The sequencing input was tumor tissue. The gene calls are TRBV20-1 and TRBJ1-5, with a weak D call TRBD1 (5 bases). CDR3 coding DNA: TGCAGTGCCGTAAGGCAGGGAAGAAATCAGCCCCAGCATTTT. Protein: CSAVRQGRNQPQHF.